This entry lists 23 T cell receptor beta chains sequenced from one sample in a study of cytomegalovirus exposure and HLA in healthy donors. In the PCR, 60 Vbeta and 13 Jbeta primers were used. Profiling relied on immunoSEQ multiplex PCR, and the TCRdb table lists in-frame clones only, not all of them. This table holds 150,000 or so clones, around 78% found once. Material: PBMCs. The receptors were gathered from a man aged 40-55 years in good health and CMV-seronegative.

The chain recombines TRBV5-8 with TRBJ1-1; unclear D gene. CDR3 size: 14 residues. V gave up 0 bases and J gave up 4 bases, with 10 bases separating them. Germline V CDR1 and CDR2: SGHTS, YDEGEE. For the CDR3, the DNA is TGTGCCAGCAGCTTGGGTGGGGAGGGCACTGAAGCTTTCTTT. Translating it yields CASSLGGEGTEAFF.

V usage is TRBV2 and J usage is TRBJ1-1; TRBD1 aligns across 8 bases. V gave up 6 bases and J gave up 4 bases; unmatched junction bases: 7. The germline V gene encodes CDR1 SNHLY and CDR2 FYNNEI. CDR3 length equals 14 residues. CDR3 sequence: CASSPTGDGTEAFF. The CDR3 nucleotides read TGTGCCAGCAGCCCGACAGGGGACGGCACTGAAGCTTTCTTT.

Only one count was recorded for this clone. The chain links TRBV6-5 to TRBJ2-7, with 10 bases that match TRBD1. Trimming at V came to 6 bases and at J to 2 bases, leaving 4 bases not matched to a gene. From germline, CDR1 is MNHEY and CDR2 SVGAGI. The CDR3 has 14 amino acids. The chain's CDR3 is CASRPGQGAYEQYF. The CDR3 DNA reads as TGTGCCAGCAGACCCGGACAGGGGGCCTACGAGCAGTACTTC.

Only one count was recorded for this clone. The chain combines TRBV7-6 with TRBJ1-1; possible D gene TRBD1, 6 bases. Germline CDR1 is SGHVS and CDR2 is FNYEAQ. The CDR3 spans 13 residues. Trimming removed 5 bases at V and 3 bases at J, with 10 bases between. The CDR3 DNA sequence: TGTGCCAGCAGCCGAGGGGGGGACACTGAAGCTTTCTTT. Translating it yields CASSRGGDTEAFF.

This clone appeared a single time. This chain links TRBV15 with TRBJ1-2, with D hard to call. Per germline, CDR1 LNHNV and CDR2 YYDKDF (reference sequence). Trimming pared 0 bases from V and 1 base from J, leaving 12 bases between. The CDR3 runs 16 residues. CDR3 in amino acids: CATSRDGAAVNYGYTF. The CDR3 DNA is TGTGCCACCAGCAGAGATGGAGCGGCAGTTAACTATGGCTACACCTTC.

In its sample, this clone was seen a few times. This sequence joins TRBV19 and TRBJ1-1, with TRBD1 identical over 7 bases. The V gene's germline CDR1 is LNHDA and CDR2 SQIVND (reference sequence). The CDR3 has 14 amino acids. V shed 3 bases and J 5 bases; nucleotides not matched to a gene: 6. CDR3 amino acids: CASSILRQGTEAFF. In DNA, the CDR3 is TGTGCCAGTAGTATTCTTCGACAGGGAACTGAAGCTTTCTTT. The full variable domain, with the rest looked up from reference TRBV19 and TRBJ1-1, is DGGITQSPKYLFRKEGQNVTLSCEQNLNHDAMYWYRQDPGQGLRLIYYSQIVNDFQKGDIAEGYSVSREKKESFPLTVTSAQKNPTAFYLCASSILRQGTEAFFGQGTRLTVV.

The V gene is TRBV11-2, the J gene TRBJ1-2; the D gene is possibly TRBD1 (5 bases). Germline lookup yields CDR1 SGHAT and CDR2 FQNNGV. Trimming cost V 10 bases and J 7 bases, with 22 bases left between them. The CDR3 has 14 amino acids. The DNA of the CDR3 is TGTGCCATTCCGGGGGAACACGCCCGCCGTGGCTACACCTTC. As protein: CAIPGEHARRGYTF. Full variable domain (rest looked up from reference TRBV11-2 and TRBJ1-2): EAGVAQSPRYKIIEKRQSVAFWCNPISGHATLYWYQQILGQGPKLLIQFQNNGVVDDSQLPKDRFSAERLKGVDSTLKIQPAKLEDSAVYLCAIPGEHARRGYTFGSGTRLTVV.

The sample holds a few counts of this clone. The J gene is TRBJ2-5, the V gene TRBV5-1; D gene unclear. With 0 bases removed from V and 5 bases from J, the gap between germline ends came to 11 bases. Looked up from germline, CDR1 is SGHRS and CDR2 is YFSETQ. This CDR3 is 14 amino acids long. Here the CDR3 reads CASSLVPSRETQYF. The CDR3 coding sequence is TGCGCCAGCAGCTTGGTCCCCTCCCGGGAGACCCAGTACTTC. Full variable domain (missing parts from reference TRBV5-1 and TRBJ2-5): KAGVTQTPRYLIKTRGQQVTLSCSPISGHRSVSWYQQTPGQGLQFLFEYFSETQRNKGNFPGRFSGRQFSNSRSEMNVSTLELGDSALYLCASSLVPSRETQYFGPGTRLLVL.

The genes are TRBV14 and TRBJ1-2; weak D call: TRBD1 (5 bases). The V and J ends lost 1 base and 7 bases respectively, with 10 bases between them. The CDR3 loop spans 13 amino acids. Germline CDR1 is SGHDN and CDR2 is FVKESK. Here the CDR3 reads CASSQGARAGYTF. CDR3 sequence (DNA): TGTGCCAGCAGCCAAGGGGCCAGGGCTGGCTACACCTTC.

The rearrangement links TRBV5-8 to TRBJ1-1; D is perhaps TRBD1 (5 bases). V lost 0 bases and J 7 bases, leaving 13 bases between the germline ends. The CDR3 runs to 14 residues. CDR1 is SGHTS, CDR2 YDEGEE, per germline. In nucleotides, the CDR3 is TGTGCCAGCAGCTTGGCCTTCGGGGGGTATGAAGCTTTCTTT. Protein product: CASSLAFGGYEAFF.

The rearrangement joins TRBV27 to TRBJ1-6; unclear D gene. CDR1 MNHEY and CDR2 SMNVEV come from the germline V gene (reference sequence). This CDR3 is built from 16 residues. V shed 0 bases and J shed 10 bases, with 16 bases lying between them. The CDR3 DNA reads TGTGCCAGCAGTTTATCTATTCGCAGACTGGAGTCACCCCTCCACTTT. Translated, it gives CASSLSIRRLESPLHF.

With respect to this clone: The germline gene is not matched at one end of the junction; a read error may be the cause. The rearrangement links TRBV6-1 to TRBJ1-2; D remains unclear. Germline CDR1 MNHNS, CDR2 SASEGT. This CDR3 comprises 12 residues. Here the CDR3 reads CASSVGNSCWLF. DNA of the CDR3: TGTGCCAGCAGTGTAGGAAACAGCTGTTGGCTTTTC.

This chain links TRBV5-1 with TRBJ2-2; no definite D call. The CDR3 has 14 residues. V lost 4 bases to trimming and J lost 3 bases, with 10 bases between them. Germline V CDR1 and CDR2: SGHRS, YFSETQ. CDR3 coding DNA: TGCGCCAGCAGCCCAGACGGAGACACCGGGGAGCTGTTTTTT. Encoded protein: CASSPDGDTGELFF.

The J gene is TRBJ2-7, the V gene TRBV5-4, with 7 bases matching TRBD2. The CDR3 consists of 15 residues. Trimming took 0 bases from V and 0 from J; bases not matched to a gene: 3. Germline CDR1 is SGHNT and CDR2 is YYREEE (reference sequence). The CDR3 nucleotides read TGTGCCAGCAGCTTGGCCAGCGGGGTCTCCTACGAGCAGTACTTC. Translating it yields CASSLASGVSYEQYF.

V usage is TRBV5-6 and J usage is TRBJ1-2, with 9 bases aligning to TRBD1. Germline lookup yields CDR1 SGHDT and CDR2 YYEEEE. The CDR3 totals 15 residues. V dropped 3 bases and J dropped 4; count of bases not matched to a gene: 7. CDR3 DNA sequence: TGTGCCAGCAGCTCGTGGGACAGGGACCTCTATGGCTACACCTTC. Translated, it gives CASSSWDRDLYGYTF. The full variable domain, in which reference TRBV5-6 and TRBJ1-2 provide the parts outside the CDR3, is DAGVTQSPTHLIKTRGQQVTLRCSPKSGHDTVSWYQQALGQGPQFIFQYYEEEERQRGNFPDRFSGHQFPNYSSELNVNALLLGDSALYLCASSSWDRDLYGYTFGSGTRLTVV.

Here the CDR3 DNA reads TGCGCCAGCAGCTTGGTGGCAGGGGTGCCGTACAATGAGCAGTTCTTC. Protein product: CASSLVAGVPYNEQFF. V usage is TRBV5-1 and J usage is TRBJ2-1, with D tentatively TRBD1 (6 bases). The V and J ends lost 0 bases and 4 bases respectively, with 14 bases between them. CDR3 size: 16 residues. Germline V gene data show CDR1 as SGHRS and CDR2 as YFSETQ.

The chain joins TRBV28 to TRBJ1-1; D is perhaps TRBD1 (5 bases). In germline, CDR1 is MDHEN, CDR2 SYDVKM. V was pared by 6 bases and J by 11 bases, with 10 bases between. There are 10 residues in the CDR3. The CDR3 loop reads CASSRVEAFF. CDR3 in DNA: TGTGCCAGCAGCAGGGTGGAGGCTTTCTTT.

The chain employs TRBV28 and TRBJ1-2; the D is unclear. The CDR3 is 12 amino acids. The germline V gene encodes CDR1 MDHEN and CDR2 SYDVKM. The V end was cut by 5 bases, the J end by 3 bases, with 7 bases between. CDR3 amino acids: CASSAEYYGYTF. The DNA for the CDR3 is TGTGCCAGCAGTGCCGAGTACTATGGCTACACCTTC.

The V and J genes are TRBV4-1 and TRBJ2-7; 11 nucleotides match TRBD1. The CDR3 is 13 residues long. Trimming removed 8 bases from V and 2 bases from J; junction bases left unmatched: 2. CDR1 is MGHRA, CDR2 YSYEKL, per germline. The CDR3, as DNA: TGCGCCAGCGGGACAGGGGGAGCCTACGAGCAGTACTTC. This gives the protein CASGTGGAYEQYF.

This clone has more than one count but fewer than ten. The chain links TRBV18 to TRBJ1-1; TRBD1 aligns across 7 bases. CDR3 size: 14 residues. The V and J ends lost 5 bases and 0 bases, in that order; junction bases with no gene match: 3. The germline V gene encodes CDR1 KGHSH and CDR2 LQKENI. The CDR3 protein is CASSTQGMNTEAFF. The DNA of the CDR3 is TGTGCCAGCTCAACACAGGGGATGAACACTGAAGCTTTCTTT.

CDR3 nucleotide sequence: TGTGCCTGGACGGGACTAGCGAGTAGCTCCTCCTACAATGAGCAGTTCTTC. It codes for CAWTGLASSSSYNEQFF. J is TRBJ2-1 and V is TRBV30; TRBD2 aligns across 10 bases. Germline V CDR1 and CDR2: GTSNPN, SVGIG (reference sequence). This CDR3 region has 17 residues. The V gene end was trimmed by 4 bases and the J gene end by 0 bases; junction bases not matched to a gene: 9.

The rearrangement links TRBV4-2 to TRBJ2-5; 9 bases agree with TRBD2. The CDR3 spans 17 residues. CDR1 and CDR2 from the germline V gene are LGHNA and YNFKEQ. V was pared by 0 bases and J by 2 bases, with 7 bases of the junction left unmatched. The CDR3 bases are TGTGCCAGCAGCCAAGATGGGGCGGGAGGGCCTCAAGAGACCCAGTACTTC. Translated: CASSQDGAGGPQETQYF.

The chain couples TRBV6-5 to TRBJ1-5; 7 positions agree with TRBD1. V lost 7 bases, J lost 3 bases, and 6 bases stayed unmatched. Germline values: CDR1 MNHEY, CDR2 SVGAGI. The length of the CDR3 is 14 residues. CDR3 DNA sequence: TGTGCCAGCATCCAGGGGGGTTTCAATCAGCCCCAGCATTTT. Translated: CASIQGGFNQPQHF.